This TCR beta chain emerged from a study of T-cell reconstitution after alpha-beta-depleted transplantation in children. Whole-study findings and limits: The main origin of T-cell counts and diversity one year after transplant was newly produced T cells. By about two months after transplant, alpha-beta T cells reportedly arose from several hundred graft clones that had expanded. For some patients, TCRbeta diversity was high at day 60 because of recipient T cells and thymic progenitors that survived.

Of note for this clonotype: Its target is not known.

V lost 4 bases to trimming and J lost 2 bases, with 16 bases between them. The CDR3 loop spans 15 amino acids. CDR1 is DFQATT and CDR2 is SNEGSKA in the germline V gene (reference sequence). This sample's TCRbeta library carried unique molecular identifier barcodes. TCRdb reprocessed the PCR reads via MiXCR and lists one record per CDR3 protein. The sample lists some 150,000 distinct CDR3 sequences, roughly 8.8% seen once, with roughly 20% in the top ten. The V call is TRBV20-1, the J call TRBJ2-3, with D tentatively TRBD1 or TRBD2 (5 bases each). The sequence was obtained from a female patient between 2 and 10 years old who had a stem cell transplant for congenital amegakaryocytic thrombocytopenia, so the T cells may come from the graft donor. Source: PBMCs, mostly from graft donor cells, taken 180 days after TCRalphabeta/CD19-depleted stem cell transplant. CDR3 nucleotides: TGCAGTGCTACCGGGGCGCGGCGGTCCACAGATACGCAGTATTTT. Its protein product is CSATGARRSTDTQYF.